This T cell receptor beta chain was captured in a study of blood T cell repertoires in COVID-19. Study summary: The study drew acute and convalescent COVID-19 samples from the United States, Italy and Spain.

Trimming took 6 bases from V and 7 from J; bases not matched to a gene: 8. This CDR3 has 15 residues. The germline gives CDR1 LNHDA, CDR2 SQIVND (reference sequence). All enrollees were about 18 to 100 years old and from about 24 US areas. Clones were read by immunoSEQ multiplex PCR, and TCRdb kept only the in-frame ones, dropping some. This table holds some 200,000 clones, around 81% found once. What was sequenced was PBMCs or T cells enriched from blood (not recorded which). The rearrangement links TRBV19 to TRBJ1-6, with 8 bases matching TRBD1. This TCR derives from a woman aged 45-65 years with acute COVID-19. CDR3 DNA: TGTGCCAGTAGGCAGACAGGGGCCCTAAATTCACCCCTCCACTTT. Translation: CASRQTGALNSPLHF.